This T cell receptor (beta chain) is drawn from a study of T-cell reconstitution after alpha-beta-depleted transplantation in children. This clonotype was seen many times. Its specificity is unknown. Library preparation (for TCRbeta) was performed with unique molecular identifiers. MiXCR, applied by TCRdb to the PCR reads, yields one record per CDR3 protein. The sample has roughly 66,000 distinct CDR3 sequences; roughly 4.5% are singletons. Whole-study findings and limits: Surviving recipient T cells and thymic progenitors underlay high day-60 TCRbeta diversity in some patients. By one year post-transplant, T-cell counts and diversity largely arose from T cells that were newly produced.

This sequence was found in a boy under two years old who had a stem cell transplant for acute myeloid leukemia, so the T cells may come from the graft donor. Sequenced here: PBMCs, mostly from graft donor cells, sampled 180 days after TCRalphabeta/CD19-depleted stem cell transplant.

The CDR3 DNA sequence: TGTGCCAGCTCACCGGGATTCCTCACAGATACGCAGTATTTT. This encodes CASSPGFLTDTQYF. V is TRBV18 and J is TRBJ2-3; D not resolved. Trimming removed 3 bases from V and 2 bases from J, with 9 bases in between. Germline V CDR1 and CDR2: KGHSH, LQKENI. The CDR3 is made up of 14 amino acids.